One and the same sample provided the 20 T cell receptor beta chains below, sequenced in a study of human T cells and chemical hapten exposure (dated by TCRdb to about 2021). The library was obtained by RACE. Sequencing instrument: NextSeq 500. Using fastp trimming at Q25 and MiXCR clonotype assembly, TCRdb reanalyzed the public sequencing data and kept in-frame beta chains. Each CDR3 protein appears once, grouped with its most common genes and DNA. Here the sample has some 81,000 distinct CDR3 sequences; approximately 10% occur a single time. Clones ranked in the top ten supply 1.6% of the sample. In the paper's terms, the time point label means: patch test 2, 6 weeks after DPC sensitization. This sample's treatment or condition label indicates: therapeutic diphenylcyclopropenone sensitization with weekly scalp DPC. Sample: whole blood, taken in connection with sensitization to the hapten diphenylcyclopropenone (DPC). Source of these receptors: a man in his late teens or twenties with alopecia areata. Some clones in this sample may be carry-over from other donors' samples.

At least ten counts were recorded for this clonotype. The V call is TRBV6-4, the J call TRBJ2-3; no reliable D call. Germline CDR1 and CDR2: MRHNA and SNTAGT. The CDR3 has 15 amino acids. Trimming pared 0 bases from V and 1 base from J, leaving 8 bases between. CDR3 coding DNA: TGTGCCAGCAGTGACTCGATTTCGGGCACAGATACGCAGTATTTT. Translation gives CASSDSISGTDTQYF.

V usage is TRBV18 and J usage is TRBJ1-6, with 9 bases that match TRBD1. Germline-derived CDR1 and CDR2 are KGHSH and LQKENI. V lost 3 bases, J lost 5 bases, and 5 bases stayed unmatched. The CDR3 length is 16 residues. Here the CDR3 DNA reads TGTGCCAGCTCACCCGAAGACAGGGGGAATAATTCACCCCTCCACTTT. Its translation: CASSPEDRGNNSPLHF. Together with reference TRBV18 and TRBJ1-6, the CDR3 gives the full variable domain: NAGVMQNPRHLVRRRGQEARLRCSPMKGHSHVYWYRQLPEEGLKFMVYLQKENIIDESGMPKERFSAEFPKEGPSILRIQQVVRGDSAAYFCASSPEDRGNNSPLHFGNGTRLTVT.

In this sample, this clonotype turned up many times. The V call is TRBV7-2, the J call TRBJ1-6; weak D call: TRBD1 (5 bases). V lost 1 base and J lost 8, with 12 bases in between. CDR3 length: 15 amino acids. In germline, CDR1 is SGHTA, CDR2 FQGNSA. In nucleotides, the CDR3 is TGTGCCAGCAGCTTAGGGGACGGAGGAGATTCACCCCTCCACTTT. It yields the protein CASSLGDGGDSPLHF.

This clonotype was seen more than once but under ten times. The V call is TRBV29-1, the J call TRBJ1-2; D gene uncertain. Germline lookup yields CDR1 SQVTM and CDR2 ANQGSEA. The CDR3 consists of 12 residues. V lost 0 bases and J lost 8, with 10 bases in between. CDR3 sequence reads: CSVEDPPSGYTF. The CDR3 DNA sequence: TGCAGCGTTGAAGATCCCCCGTCCGGCTACACCTTC.

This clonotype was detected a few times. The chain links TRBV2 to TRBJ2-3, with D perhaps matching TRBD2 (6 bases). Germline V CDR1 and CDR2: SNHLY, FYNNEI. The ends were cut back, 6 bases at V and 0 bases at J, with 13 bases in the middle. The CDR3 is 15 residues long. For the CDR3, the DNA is TGTGCCAGCAGCCTGAGGACTACTAGCACAGATACGCAGTATTTT. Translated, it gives CASSLRTTSTDTQYF.

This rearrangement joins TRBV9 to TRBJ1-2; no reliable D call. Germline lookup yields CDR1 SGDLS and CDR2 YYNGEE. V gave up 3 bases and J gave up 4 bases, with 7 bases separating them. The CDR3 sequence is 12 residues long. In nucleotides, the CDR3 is TGTGCCAGCAGCGAGACTTTCTATGGCTACACCTTC. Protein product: CASSETFYGYTF.

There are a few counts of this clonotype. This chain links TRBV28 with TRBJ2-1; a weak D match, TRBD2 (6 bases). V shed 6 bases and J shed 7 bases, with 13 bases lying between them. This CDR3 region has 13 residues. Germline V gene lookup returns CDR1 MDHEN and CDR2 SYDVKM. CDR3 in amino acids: CASSAPGTNEQFF. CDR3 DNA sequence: TGTGCCAGCAGCGCGCCCGGGACTAATGAGCAGTTCTTC.

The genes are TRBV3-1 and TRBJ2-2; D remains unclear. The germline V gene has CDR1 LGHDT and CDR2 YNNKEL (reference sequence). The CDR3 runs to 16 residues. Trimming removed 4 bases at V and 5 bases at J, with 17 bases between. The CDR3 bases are TGTGCCAGCAGCCTTAGTCTCCTGGTCGGAACCGGGGAGCTGTTTTTT. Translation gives CASSLSLLVGTGELFF. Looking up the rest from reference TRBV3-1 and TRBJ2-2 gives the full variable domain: DTAVSQTPKYLVTQMGNDKSIKCEQNLGHDTMYWYKQDSKKFLKIMFSYNNKELIINETVPNRFSPKSPDKAHLNLHINSLELGDSAVYFCASSLSLLVGTGELFFGEGSRLTVL.

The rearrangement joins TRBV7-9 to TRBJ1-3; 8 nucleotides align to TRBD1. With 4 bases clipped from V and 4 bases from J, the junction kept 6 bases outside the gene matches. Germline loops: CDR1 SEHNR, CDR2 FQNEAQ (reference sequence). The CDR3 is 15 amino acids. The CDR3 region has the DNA TGTGCCAGCAGCTCGACAGGGGAAGTAGGAAACACCATATATTTT. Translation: CASSSTGEVGNTIYF.

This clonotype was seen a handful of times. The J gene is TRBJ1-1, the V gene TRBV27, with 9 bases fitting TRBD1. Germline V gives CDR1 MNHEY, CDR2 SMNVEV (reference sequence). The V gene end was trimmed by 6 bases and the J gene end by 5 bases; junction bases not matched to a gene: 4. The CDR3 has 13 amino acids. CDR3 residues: CASRGQGGTEAFF. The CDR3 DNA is TGTGCCAGCAGGGGACAGGGAGGGACTGAAGCTTTCTTT.

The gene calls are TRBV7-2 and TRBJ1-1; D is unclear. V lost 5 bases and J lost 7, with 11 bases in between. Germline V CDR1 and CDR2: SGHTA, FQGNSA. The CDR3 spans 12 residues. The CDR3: CASSEGLLEAFF. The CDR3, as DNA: TGTGCCAGCAGCGAAGGACTTCTTGAAGCTTTCTTT.

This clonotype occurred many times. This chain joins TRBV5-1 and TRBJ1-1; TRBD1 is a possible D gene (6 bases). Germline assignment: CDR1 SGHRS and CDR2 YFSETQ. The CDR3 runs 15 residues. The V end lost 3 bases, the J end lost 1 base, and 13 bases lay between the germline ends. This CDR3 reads CASSYSTGWNTEAFF. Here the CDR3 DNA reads TGCGCCAGCAGCTATTCGACAGGATGGAACACTGAAGCTTTCTTT.

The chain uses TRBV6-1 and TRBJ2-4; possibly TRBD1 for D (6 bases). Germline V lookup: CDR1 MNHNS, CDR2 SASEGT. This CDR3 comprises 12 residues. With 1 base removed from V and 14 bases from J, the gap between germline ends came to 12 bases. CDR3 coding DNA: TGTGCCAGCAGTGAAGGATTGGACAGCAAGTACTTC. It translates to CASSEGLDSKYF.

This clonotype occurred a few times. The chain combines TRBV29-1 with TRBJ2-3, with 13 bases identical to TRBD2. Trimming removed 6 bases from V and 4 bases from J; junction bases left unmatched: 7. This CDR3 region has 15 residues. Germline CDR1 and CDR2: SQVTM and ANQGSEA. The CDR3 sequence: CSVAGTSGEPDTQYF. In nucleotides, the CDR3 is TGCAGCGTGGCGGGGACTAGCGGGGAGCCAGATACGCAGTATTTT.

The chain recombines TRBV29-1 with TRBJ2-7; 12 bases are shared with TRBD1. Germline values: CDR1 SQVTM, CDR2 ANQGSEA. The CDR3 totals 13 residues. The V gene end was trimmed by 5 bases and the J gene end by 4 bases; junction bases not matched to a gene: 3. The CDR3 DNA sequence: TGCAGCGTTACGGGACAGGGGGCGTACGAGCAGTACTTC. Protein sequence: CSVTGQGAYEQYF.

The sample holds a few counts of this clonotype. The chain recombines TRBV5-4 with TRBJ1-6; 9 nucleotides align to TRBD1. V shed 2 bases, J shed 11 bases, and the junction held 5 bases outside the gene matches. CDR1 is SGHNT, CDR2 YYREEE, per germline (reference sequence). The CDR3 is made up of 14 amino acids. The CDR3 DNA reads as TGTGCCAGCAGCTTTGGGACAGGGAGTCCACCCCTCCACTTT. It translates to CASSFGTGSPPLHF.

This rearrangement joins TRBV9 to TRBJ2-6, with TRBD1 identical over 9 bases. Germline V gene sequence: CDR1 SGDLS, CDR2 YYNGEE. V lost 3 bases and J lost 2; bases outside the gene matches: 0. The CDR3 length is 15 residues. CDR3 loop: CASSGTGAGANVLTF. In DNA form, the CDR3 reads TGTGCCAGCAGCGGGACAGGGGCTGGGGCCAACGTCCTGACTTTC.

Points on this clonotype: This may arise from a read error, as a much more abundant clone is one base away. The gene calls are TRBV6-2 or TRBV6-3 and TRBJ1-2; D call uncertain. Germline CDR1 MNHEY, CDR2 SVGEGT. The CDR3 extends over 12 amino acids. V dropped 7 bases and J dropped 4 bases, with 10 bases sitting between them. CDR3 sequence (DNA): TGTGCCAGCATACCCAGTGCCTATGGCTACACCTTC. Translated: CASIPSAYGYTF.

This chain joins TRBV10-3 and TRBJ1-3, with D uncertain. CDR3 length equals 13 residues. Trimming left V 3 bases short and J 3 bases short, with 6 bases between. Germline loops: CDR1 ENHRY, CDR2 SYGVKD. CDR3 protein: CAISDKFGNTIYF. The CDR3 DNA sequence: TGTGCCATCAGTGACAAGTTTGGAAACACCATATATTTT.

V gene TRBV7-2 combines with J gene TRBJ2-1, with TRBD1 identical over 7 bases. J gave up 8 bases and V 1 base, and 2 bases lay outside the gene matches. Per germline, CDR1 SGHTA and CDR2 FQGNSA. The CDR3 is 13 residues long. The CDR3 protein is CASSLVDRDEQFF. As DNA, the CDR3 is TGTGCCAGCAGCTTAGTCGACAGGGATGAGCAGTTCTTC.